The T cell receptor beta chain described here comes from a study of shared clonotypes between healthy human individuals (TCRdb year 2020). Regarding the research as a whole: The cohort comprised a couple of women and a few men aged 18 to 49 years. Per donor, three plates each were used for CD4 naive and CD4 memory, two for CD8 naive, and one for CD8 memory. The study deeply sequenced blood TCR repertoires of five healthy adults to estimate repertoire size and the extent of clonotype sharing between individuals. Libraries were prepared and TCR repertoires were sequenced by different laboratories using diverse techniques, in order to increase sequencing depth and limit assay-specific biases. Each donor's leukapheresis produced roughly between roughly 0.9 and 9 billion PBMCs. Study-wide conclusions, independent of this receptor: The genetic and exposure-history diversity represented was limited by the small number of donors. Incomplete sequencing was indicated by rarefaction of sorted-subset datasets, despite the large sequencing depth. Compared with non-shared clonotypes, clonotypes shared by all four sorted-subset donors had higher generation probabilities. Sharing across four donors was observed for approximately 4.6% of naive CD4, about 3.2% of naive CD8, 2.3% of memory CD4, and about 0.39% of memory CD8 clonotypes. Estimated clonotype richness was generally larger for naive than for memory subsets. Pairwise subsampling led to the expectation that sequencing depth would affect the degree of clonotype sharing among donors. Sampling was restricted to blood, and TCR repertoires in tissue are likely to differ from TCR repertoires in blood.

The donors were healthy, HIV-negative adults with no recently reported acute infections or vaccinations. Every donor was a Caucasian adult living in Nashville, Tennessee, USA. The CD8 memory samples were a combination of magnetically selected CD45RO+ cells and CCR7-negative CD45RA+ effector memory (TemRA) cells. Blood was obtained by leukapheresis, after which PBMCs were separated by Ficoll-Histopaque density gradient centrifugation and cryopreserved in liquid nitrogen vapor phase. Analytical flow cytometry was used to check the purity and quantity of each magnetically sorted T cell population. Each sorted fraction had its genomic DNA isolated and then quantified by UV absorbance on a Nanodrop 2000c. To note about this clone: What antigen it recognizes has not been identified. No quality values exist for individual bases; no much larger clone is one base distant.

Using the deep immunoSEQ assay, multiplex PCR amplified TCR CDR3 regions from genomic DNA. Extracted genomic DNA from each cell subset was distributed evenly across all wells of several immunoSEQ 96-well plates, and each plate was treated as a replicate. For sorted subsets, each replicate PCR was loaded with approximately 190 ng genomic DNA, equivalent to 25,000 to 30,000 T cell genomes. Purified libraries were measured with a Qubit 3.0 fluorometer, size-checked on a Bioanalyzer 2100, and measured again with the KAPA Library Quantification kit. A separate single-read 150-cycle Illumina NextSeq 550 flow cell was used to sequence each immunoSEQ 96-well plate. Concerning the study's data processing: Because the immunoSEQ output held only junctional sequences and lacked quality scores, the filtering could not match the filtering applied to full-length reads. Sequences were annotated with PyIR, a Python wrapper for IgBLAST v1.9, using IMGT germline references to assign V/J genes and CDR3. Reads were removed for weak V/J assignments (E-value above 1e-6), missing CDR3, stop codons, out-of-frame junctions, or ambiguous translated residues. V3J clonotypes were defined by identical inferred V gene, J gene, and CDR3 amino acid sequence. To compute the percentage overlap between repertoires, the number of shared unique clonotypes was divided by the size of the smaller repertoire. Richness of each repertoire was evaluated using RTK rarefaction, the Chao1 estimator, and Recon v2.1 estimates of unobserved clonotypes. OLGA was used to compute generation probabilities for all TCRbeta clonotypes that the gDNA method yielded from several donors. Not all clones reach the TCRdb copy of this immuneACCESS table, which keeps in-frame sequences only. Checked studies attribute under half of the gap to unresolved V genes and leave the rest unexplained. The DNA gave D and trimming, while V, J and clone size come from that table. In this sample the table shows about 79,000 clones, roughly two thirds of which occur a single time. Clones ranked in the top ten supply about half of the sample.

The specimen sequenced was memory CD8+ T cells sorted from blood. This specimen's cell subset or site label, interpreted: CD45RO+ cells pooled with CCR7-negative TemRA cells. The sequence came from a man under 40 in good health.

The bases are TGTGCCAGCAGTTTCCCGACAGCAGGTTTGTACTTC. The translation is CASSFPTAGLYF. This sequence uses TRBV28 and TRBJ2-7, and TRBD1 may be the D gene, going by 5 matching bases. Trimming costs V 3 bases and J 12 bases, and their ends lie 15 bases apart. From its cysteine to its phenylalanine, the CDR3 spans 12 amino acids. Of all the DNA, just the CDR3 is kept, 36 bases in frame from base 1. Looking up the germline V gene yields CDR1 MDHEN and CDR2 SYDVKM. The entire variable domain, with the stretches around the CDR3 drawn from the reference TRBV28 and TRBJ2-7 proteins, is DVKVTQSSRYLVKRTGEKVFLECVQDMDHENMFWYRQDPGLGLRLIYFSYDVKMKEKGDIPEGYSVSREKKERFSLILESASTNQTSMYLCASSFPTAGLYFGPGTRLTVT.